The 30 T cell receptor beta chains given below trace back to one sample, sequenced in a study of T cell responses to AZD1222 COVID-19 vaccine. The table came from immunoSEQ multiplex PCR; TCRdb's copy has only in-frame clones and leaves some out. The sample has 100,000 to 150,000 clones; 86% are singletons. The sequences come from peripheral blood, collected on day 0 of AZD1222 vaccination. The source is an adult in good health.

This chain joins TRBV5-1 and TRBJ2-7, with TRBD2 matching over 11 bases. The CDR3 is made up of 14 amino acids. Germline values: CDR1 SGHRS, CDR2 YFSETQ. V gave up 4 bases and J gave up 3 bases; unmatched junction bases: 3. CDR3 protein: CASSGGLAVYEQYF. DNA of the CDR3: TGCGCCAGCAGCGGGGGACTAGCGGTCTACGAGCAGTACTTC.

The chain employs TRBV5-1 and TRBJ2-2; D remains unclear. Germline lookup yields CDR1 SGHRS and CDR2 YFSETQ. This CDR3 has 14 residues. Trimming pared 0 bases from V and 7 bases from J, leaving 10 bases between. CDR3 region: CASSLVQENGELFF. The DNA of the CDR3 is TGCGCCAGCAGCTTGGTCCAGGAGAACGGGGAGCTGTTTTTT.

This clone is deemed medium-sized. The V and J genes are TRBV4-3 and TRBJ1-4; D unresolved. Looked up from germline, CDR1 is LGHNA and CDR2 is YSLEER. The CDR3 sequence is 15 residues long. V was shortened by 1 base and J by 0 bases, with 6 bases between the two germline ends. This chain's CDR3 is CASSQADATNEKLFF. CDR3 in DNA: TGCGCCAGCAGCCAAGCGGACGCAACTAATGAAAAACTGTTTTTT.

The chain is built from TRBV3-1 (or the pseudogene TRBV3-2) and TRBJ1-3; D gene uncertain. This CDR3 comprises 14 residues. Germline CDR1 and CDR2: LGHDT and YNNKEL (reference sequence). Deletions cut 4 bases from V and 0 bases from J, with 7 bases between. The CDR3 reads CASSPGNSGNTIYF. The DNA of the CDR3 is TGTGCCAGCAGCCCAGGAAACTCTGGAAACACCATATATTTT.

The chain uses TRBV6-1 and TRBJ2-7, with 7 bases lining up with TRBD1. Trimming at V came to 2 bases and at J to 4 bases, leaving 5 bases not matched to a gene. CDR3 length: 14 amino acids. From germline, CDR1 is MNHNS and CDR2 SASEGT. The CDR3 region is CASSETGTVYEQYF. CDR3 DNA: TGTGCCAGCAGTGAAACTGGGACAGTGTACGAGCAGTACTTC.

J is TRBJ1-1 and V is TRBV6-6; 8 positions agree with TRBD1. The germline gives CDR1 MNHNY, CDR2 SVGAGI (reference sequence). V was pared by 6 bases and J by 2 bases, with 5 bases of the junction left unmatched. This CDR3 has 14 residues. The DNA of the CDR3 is TGTGCCAGCAGGGGGACAGGAGATAACACTGAAGCTTTCTTT. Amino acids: CASRGTGDNTEAFF.

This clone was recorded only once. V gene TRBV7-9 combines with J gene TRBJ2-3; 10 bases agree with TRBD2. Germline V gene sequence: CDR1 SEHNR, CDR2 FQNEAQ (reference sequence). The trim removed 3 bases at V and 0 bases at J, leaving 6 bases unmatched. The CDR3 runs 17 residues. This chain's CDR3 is CASSLNSGGYSTDTQYF. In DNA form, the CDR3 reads TGTGCCAGCAGCTTGAATAGCGGGGGGTATAGCACAGATACGCAGTATTTT.

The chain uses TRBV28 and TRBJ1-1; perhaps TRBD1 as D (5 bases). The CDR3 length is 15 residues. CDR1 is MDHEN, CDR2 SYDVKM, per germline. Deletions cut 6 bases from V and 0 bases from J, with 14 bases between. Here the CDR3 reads CASRPTGPLNTEAFF. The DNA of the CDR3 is TGTGCCAGCAGACCAACAGGCCCCCTGAACACTGAAGCTTTCTTT.

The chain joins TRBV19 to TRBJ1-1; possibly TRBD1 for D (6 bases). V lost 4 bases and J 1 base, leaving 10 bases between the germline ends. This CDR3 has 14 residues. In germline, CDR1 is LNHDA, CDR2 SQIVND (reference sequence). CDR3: CASSTTGANTEAFF. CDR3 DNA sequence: TGTGCCAGTAGTACTACGGGGGCGAACACTGAAGCTTTCTTT.

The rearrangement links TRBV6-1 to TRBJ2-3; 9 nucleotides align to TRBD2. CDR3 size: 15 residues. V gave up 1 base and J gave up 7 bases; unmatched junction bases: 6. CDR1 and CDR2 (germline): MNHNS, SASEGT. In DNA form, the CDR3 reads TGTGCCAGCAGTGAAGGGGCGGGAGGGCGTAATACGCAGTATTTT. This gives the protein CASSEGAGGRNTQYF.

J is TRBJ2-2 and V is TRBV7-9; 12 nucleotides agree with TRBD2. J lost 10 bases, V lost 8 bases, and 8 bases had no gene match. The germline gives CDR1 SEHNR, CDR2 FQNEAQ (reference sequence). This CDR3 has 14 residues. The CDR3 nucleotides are TGTGCCAGCGCGAGACTAGCGGGGGTGTCGGAGCTGTTTTTT. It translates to CASARLAGVSELFF.

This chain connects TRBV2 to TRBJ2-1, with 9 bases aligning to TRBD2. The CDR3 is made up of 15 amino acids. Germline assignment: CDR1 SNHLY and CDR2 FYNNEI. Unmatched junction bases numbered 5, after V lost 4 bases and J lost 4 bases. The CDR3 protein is CASSVAGALYNEQFF. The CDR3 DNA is TGTGCCAGCAGTGTAGCGGGAGCTCTTTACAATGAGCAGTTCTTC.

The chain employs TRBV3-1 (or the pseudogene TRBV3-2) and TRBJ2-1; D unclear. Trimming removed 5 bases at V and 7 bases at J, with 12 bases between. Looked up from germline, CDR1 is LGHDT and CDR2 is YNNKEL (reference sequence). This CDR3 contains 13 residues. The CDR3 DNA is TGTGCCAGCAGCGCGGTGAGGTGGAATGAGCAGTTCTTC. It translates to CASSAVRWNEQFF.

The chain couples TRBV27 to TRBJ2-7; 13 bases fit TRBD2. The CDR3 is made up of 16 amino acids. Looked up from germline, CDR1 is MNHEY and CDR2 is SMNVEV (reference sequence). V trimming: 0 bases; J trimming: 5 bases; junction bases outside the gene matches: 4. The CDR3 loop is CASSLSLAGGPHEQYF. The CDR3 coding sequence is TGTGCCAGCAGTTTATCACTAGCGGGAGGGCCCCACGAGCAGTACTTC.

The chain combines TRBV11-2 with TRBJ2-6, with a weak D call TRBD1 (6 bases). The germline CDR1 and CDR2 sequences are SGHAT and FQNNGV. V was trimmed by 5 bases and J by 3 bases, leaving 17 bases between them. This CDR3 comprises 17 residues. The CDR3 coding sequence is TGTGCCAGCAGCCGCCGGGACATATCCAGTGGGGCCAACGTCCTGACTTTC. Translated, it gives CASSRRDISSGANVLTF.

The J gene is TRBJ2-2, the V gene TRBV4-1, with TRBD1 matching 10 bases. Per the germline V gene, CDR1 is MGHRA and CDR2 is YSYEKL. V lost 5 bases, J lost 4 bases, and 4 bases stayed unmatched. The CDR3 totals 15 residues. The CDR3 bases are TGCGCCAGCAGCTCGGGACAGGGGAGCACCGGGGAGCTGTTTTTT. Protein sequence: CASSSGQGSTGELFF.

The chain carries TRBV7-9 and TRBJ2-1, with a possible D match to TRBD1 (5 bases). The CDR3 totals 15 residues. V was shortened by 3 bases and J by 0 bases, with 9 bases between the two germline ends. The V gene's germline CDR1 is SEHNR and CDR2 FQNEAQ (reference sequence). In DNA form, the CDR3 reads TGTGCCAGCAGCTTTGGGGCGATCTCCTACAATGAGCAGTTCTTC. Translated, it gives CASSFGAISYNEQFF.

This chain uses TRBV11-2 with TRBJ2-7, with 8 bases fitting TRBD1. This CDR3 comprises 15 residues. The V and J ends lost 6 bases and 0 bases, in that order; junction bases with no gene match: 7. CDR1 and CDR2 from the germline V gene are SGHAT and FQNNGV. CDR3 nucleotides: TGTGCCAGCAGTAGTGACAGGGGTGACTCCTACGAGCAGTACTTC. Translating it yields CASSSDRGDSYEQYF.

As DNA, the CDR3 is TGTGCCACCAGTGATCCCCGACAGGGATCCTACGAGCAGTACTTC. Translating it yields CATSDPRQGSYEQYF. The chain recombines TRBV24-1 with TRBJ2-7; 7 bases are shared with TRBD1. Trimming cost V 3 bases and J 1 base; bases outside gene matches: 5. CDR1 and CDR2 (germline): KGHDR, SFDVKD. The CDR3 runs 15 residues.

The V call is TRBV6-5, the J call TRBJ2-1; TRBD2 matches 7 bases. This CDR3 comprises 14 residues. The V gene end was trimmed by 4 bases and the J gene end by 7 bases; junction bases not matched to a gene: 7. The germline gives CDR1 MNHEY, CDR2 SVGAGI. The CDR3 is CASSWEGRGNEQFF. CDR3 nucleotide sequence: TGTGCCAGCAGTTGGGAGGGGAGGGGAAATGAGCAGTTCTTC.

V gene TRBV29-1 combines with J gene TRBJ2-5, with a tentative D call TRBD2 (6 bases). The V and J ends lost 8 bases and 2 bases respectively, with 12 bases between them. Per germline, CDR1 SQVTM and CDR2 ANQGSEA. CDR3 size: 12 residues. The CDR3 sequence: CSSRRGQETQYF. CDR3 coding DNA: TGCAGCTCACGACGGGGGCAAGAGACCCAGTACTTC.

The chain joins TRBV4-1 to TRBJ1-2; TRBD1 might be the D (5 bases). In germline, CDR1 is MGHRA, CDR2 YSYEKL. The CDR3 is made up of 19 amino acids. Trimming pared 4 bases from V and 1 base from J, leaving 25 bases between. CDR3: CASSPPAKTRAAGNYGYTF. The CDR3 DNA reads TGCGCCAGCAGCCCGCCGGCTAAAACCAGGGCAGCGGGTAACTATGGCTACACCTTC.

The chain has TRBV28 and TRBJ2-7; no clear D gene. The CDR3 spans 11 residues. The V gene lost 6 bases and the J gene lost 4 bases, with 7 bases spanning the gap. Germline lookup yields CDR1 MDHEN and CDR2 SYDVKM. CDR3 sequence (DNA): TGTGCCAGCAGCCTAAAGTACGAGCAGTACTTC. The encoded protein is CASSLKYEQYF.

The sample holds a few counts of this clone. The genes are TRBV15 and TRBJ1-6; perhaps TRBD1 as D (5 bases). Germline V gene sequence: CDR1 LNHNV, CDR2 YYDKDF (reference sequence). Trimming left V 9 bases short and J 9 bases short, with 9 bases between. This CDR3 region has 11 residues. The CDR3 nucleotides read TGTGCCACGGGGCACTCTTCACCCCTCCACTTT. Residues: CATGHSSPLHF. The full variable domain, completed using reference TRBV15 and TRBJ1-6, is DAMVIQNPRYQVTQFGKPVTLSCSQTLNHNVMYWYQQKSSQAPKLLFHYYDKDFNNEADTPDNFQSRRPNTSFCFLDIRSPGLGDTAMYLCATGHSSPLHFGNGTRLTVT.

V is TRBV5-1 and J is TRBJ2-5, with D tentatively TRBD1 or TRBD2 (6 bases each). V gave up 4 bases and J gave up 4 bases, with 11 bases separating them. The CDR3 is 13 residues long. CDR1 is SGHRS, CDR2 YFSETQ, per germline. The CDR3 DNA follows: TGCGCCAGCAGCGGGGGGACACCAGAGACCCAGTACTTC. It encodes CASSGGTPETQYF.

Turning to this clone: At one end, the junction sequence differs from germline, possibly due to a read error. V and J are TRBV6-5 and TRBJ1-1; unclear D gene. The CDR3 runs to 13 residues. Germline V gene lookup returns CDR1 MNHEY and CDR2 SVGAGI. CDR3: CAISPDGRMDAFF. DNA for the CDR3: TGTGCCATCAGTCCGGACGGACGGATGGACGCTTTCTTT.

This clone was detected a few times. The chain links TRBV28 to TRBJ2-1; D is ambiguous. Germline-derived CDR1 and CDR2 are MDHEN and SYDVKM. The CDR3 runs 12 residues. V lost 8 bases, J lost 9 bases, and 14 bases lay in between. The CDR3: CASSVGFGEQFF. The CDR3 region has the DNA TGTGCCAGCTCAGTTGGTTTCGGTGAGCAGTTCTTC.

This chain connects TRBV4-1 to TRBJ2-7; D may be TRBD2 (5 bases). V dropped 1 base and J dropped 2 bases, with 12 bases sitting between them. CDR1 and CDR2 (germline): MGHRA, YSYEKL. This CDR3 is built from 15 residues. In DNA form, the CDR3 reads TGCGCCAGCAGCCAAGGGGGAGCCAGGACCTACGAGCAGTACTTC. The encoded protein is CASSQGGARTYEQYF.

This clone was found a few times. In nucleotides, the CDR3 is TGTGCCAGCCCCCCCGGGGTTGAAAAACTGTTTTTT. Residues: CASPPGVEKLFF. The J gene is TRBJ1-4, the V gene TRBV27, with D uncertain. Germline CDR1 is MNHEY and CDR2 is SMNVEV (reference sequence). Deletions cut 8 bases from V and 7 bases from J, with 11 bases between. The length of the CDR3 is 12 residues. The complete variable domain, with remaining parts taken from reference TRBV27 and TRBJ1-4, reads EAQVTQNPRYLITVTGKKLTVTCSQNMNHEYMSWYRQDPGLGLRQIYYSMNVEVTDKGDVPEGYKVSRKEKRNFPLILESPSPNQTSLYFCASPPGVEKLFFGSGTQLSVL.

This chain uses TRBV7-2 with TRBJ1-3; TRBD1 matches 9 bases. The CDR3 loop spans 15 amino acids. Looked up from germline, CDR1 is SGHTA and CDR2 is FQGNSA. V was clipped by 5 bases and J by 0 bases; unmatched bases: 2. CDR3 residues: CASSRTGDSGNTIYF. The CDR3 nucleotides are TGTGCCAGCAGCCGGACAGGGGACTCTGGAAACACCATATATTTT. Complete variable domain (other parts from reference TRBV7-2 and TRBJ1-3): GAGVSQSPSNKVTEKGKDVELRCDPISGHTALYWYRQSLGQGLEFLIYFQGNSAPDKSGLPSDRFSAERTGGSVSTLTIQRTQQEDSAVYLCASSRTGDSGNTIYFGEGSWLTVV.